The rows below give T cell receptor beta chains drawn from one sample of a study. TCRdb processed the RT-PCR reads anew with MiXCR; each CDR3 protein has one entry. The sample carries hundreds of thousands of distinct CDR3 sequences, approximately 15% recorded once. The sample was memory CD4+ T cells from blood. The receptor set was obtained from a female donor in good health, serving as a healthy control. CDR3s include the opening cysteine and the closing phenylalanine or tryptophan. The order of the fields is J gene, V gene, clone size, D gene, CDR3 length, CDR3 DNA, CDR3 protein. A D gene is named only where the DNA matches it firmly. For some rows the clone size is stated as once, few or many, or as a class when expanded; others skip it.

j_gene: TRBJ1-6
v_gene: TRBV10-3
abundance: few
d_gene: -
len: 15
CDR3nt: TGTGCCATCAGGGGTTTCGGCTCCTATAATTCACCCCTCCACTTT
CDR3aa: CAIRGFGSYNSPLHF

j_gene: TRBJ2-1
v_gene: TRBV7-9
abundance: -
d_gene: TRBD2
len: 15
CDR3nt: TGTGCCAGCAGCTTAGCGGGGGGGATAGCCAATGAGCAGTTCTTC
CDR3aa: CASSLAGGIANEQFF

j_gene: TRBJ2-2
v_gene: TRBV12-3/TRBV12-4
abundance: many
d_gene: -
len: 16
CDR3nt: TGTGCCAGCAGTCCCCGACCTAGGGGTTCCGCCGGGGAGCTGTTTTTT
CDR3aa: CASSPRPRGSAGELFF

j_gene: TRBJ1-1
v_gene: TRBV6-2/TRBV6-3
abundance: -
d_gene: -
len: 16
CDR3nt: TGTGCCAGCAGTTACGCCAACAGCGGTCCGAACACTGAAGCTTTCTTT
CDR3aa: CASSYANSGPNTEAFF

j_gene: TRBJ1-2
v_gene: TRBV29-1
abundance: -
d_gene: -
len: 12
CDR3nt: TGCAGCGTTGGAGGAGGCACTAGTGGCTACACCTTC
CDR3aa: CSVGGGTSGYTF

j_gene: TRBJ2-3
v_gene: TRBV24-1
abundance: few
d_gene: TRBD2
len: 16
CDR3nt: TGTGCCACCAGTGTGAGGACTAGCGGATCCACAGATACGCAGTATTTT
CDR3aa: CATSVRTSGSTDTQYF

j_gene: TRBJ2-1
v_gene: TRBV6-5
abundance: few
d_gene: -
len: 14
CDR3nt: TGTGCCAGCAGAGGGGTGAGCTCCTACAATGAGCAGTTCTTC
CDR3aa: CASRGVSSYNEQFF

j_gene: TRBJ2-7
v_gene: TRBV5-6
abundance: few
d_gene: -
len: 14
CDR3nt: TGTGCCAGCAGCTTGCTCGGCTCCCCCTACGAGCAGTACTTC
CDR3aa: CASSLLGSPYEQYF

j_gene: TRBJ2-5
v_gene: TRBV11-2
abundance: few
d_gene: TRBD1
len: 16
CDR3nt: TGTGCCAGCAGCCCCCGTGGAGGGACAGGGGGTGAGACCCAGTACTTC
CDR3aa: CASSPRGGTGGETQYF

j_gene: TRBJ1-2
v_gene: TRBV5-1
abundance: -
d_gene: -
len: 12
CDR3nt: TGCGCCAGCAACTTGGGAGACTATGGCTACACCTTC
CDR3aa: CASNLGDYGYTF

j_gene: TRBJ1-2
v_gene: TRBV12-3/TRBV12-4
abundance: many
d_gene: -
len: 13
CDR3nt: TGTGCCAGCAGTCGGACCCTTAACTATGGCTACACCTTC
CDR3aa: CASSRTLNYGYTF

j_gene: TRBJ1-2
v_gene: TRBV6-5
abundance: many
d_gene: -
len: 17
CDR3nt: TGTGCCAGCAGTTACCTCTTGTGGCAGGGGTCTAACTATGGCTACACCTTC
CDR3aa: CASSYLLWQGSNYGYTF

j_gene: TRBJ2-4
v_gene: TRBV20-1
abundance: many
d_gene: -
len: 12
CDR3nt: TGCAGTGCTAGAAGCACGGGAAACATTCAGTACTTC
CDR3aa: CSARSTGNIQYF

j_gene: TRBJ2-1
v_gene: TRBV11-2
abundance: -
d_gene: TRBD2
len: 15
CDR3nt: TGTGCCAGCAGCTTTTCTGGCGGGAGGGGTAATGAGCAGTTCTTC
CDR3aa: CASSFSGGRGNEQFF

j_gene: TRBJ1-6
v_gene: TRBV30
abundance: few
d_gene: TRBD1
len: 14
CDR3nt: TGTGCCTGGAGTAGACAGGGGTTTGGTTCACCCCTCCACTTT
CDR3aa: CAWSRQGFGSPLHF

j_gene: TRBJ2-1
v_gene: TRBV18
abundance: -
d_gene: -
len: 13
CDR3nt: TGTGCCAGCTCACCAGACGGGTATCAAGAGCAGTTCTTC
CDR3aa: CASSPDGYQEQFF

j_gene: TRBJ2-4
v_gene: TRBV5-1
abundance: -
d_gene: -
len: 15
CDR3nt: TGCGCCAGCAGCTTGAACGTCGCCCCAGGGAACATTCAGTACTTC
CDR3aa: CASSLNVAPGNIQYF

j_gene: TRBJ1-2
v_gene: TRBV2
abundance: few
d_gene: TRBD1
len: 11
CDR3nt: TGTGCCAGCAGACAGGGGGATGGCTACACCTTC
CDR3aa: CASRQGDGYTF

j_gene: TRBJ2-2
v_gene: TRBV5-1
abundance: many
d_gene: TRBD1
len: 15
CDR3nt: TGCGCCAGCAGCTTGGGGACAGGGTTCACCGGGGAGCTGTTTTTT
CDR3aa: CASSLGTGFTGELFF

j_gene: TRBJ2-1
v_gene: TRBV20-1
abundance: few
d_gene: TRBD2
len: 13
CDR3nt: TGCCAAACTAGGGGGACTAGCGGGAATGAGCAGTTCTTC
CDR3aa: CQTRGTSGNEQFF

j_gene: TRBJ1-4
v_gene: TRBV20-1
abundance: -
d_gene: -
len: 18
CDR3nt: TGCAGTGCTAGACTTCCGACAGTTCCTGCCCCAACTAATGAAAAACTGTTTTTT
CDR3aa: CSARLPTVPAPTNEKLFF

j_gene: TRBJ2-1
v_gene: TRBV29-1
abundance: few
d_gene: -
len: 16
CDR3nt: TGCAGCGCCCTTGGGGGGCTAGCCAATCACTACAATGAGCAGTTCTTC
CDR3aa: CSALGGLANHYNEQFF

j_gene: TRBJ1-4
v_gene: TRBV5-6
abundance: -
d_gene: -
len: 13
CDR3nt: TGTGCCAGCAGCTTGGGGCAGTCTGAAAAACTGTTTTTT
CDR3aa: CASSLGQSEKLFF

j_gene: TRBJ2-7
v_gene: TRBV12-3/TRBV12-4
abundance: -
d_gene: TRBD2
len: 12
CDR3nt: TGTGCCAGCACGCCTGGGGCGGGAGGGGAATACTTC
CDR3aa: CASTPGAGGEYF

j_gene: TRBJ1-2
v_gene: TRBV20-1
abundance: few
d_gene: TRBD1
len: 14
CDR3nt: TGCAGTGCTAGTCCGGGACAGGGGCGCTATGGCTACACCTTC
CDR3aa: CSASPGQGRYGYTF

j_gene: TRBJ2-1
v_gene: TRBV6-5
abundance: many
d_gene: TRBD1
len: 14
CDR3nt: TGTGCCAGCAGCCCGGACAGGGGTCGAGATGAGCAGTTCTTC
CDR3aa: CASSPDRGRDEQFF

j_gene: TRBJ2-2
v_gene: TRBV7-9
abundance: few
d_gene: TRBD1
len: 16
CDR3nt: TGTGCCAGCAGCATGGGACAGGGACCGAACACCGGGGAGCTGTTTTTT
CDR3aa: CASSMGQGPNTGELFF

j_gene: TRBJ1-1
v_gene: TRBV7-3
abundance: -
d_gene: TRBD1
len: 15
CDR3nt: TGTGCCAGCAGCAATACAGGGGGCAGGAACACTGAAGCTTTCTTT
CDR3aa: CASSNTGGRNTEAFF

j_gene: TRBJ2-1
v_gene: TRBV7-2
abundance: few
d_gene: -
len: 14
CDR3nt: TGTGCCAGCAGCTTATTTCGTGGGAACAATGAGCAGTTCTTC
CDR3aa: CASSLFRGNNEQFF

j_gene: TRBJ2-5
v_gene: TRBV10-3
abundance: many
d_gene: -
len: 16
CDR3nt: TGTGCCATCAGTGAGGAGGGGTACAGTGTGCAAGAGACCCAGTACTTC
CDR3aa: CAISEEGYSVQETQYF

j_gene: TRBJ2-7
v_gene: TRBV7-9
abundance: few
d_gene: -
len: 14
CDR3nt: TGTGCCAGCAGCTTCGTCCAGAGCTCCTACGAGCAGTACTTC
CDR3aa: CASSFVQSSYEQYF